This T cell receptor beta chain was obtained from a study of cytomegalovirus exposure and HLA in healthy donors (dated by TCRdb to about 2017). Background on the whole study: An earlier analysis of approximately 590 of the donors reported 250 to 300 Gb of sequence data and 100 million to 130 million unique TCR beta sequences from 190 million or so T cells. High-throughput TCR immunosequencing, statistical association of individual TCRs with disease status, and machine learning were combined to predict cytomegalovirus infection status. Donor age, sex, ethnicity and CMV serostatus were collected together with the repertoire data. The study used immunosequencing to profile the T cell repertoires of more than 650 subjects and linked those repertoires to cytomegalovirus serostatus. Roughly 5 DR-DQ haplotypes were treated as single units for association and clustering because of strong linkage in the cohort. Both class I and class II loci were covered by HLA typing, at four-digit resolution. Roughly 300 gigabases of sequencing data and approximately 91 million unique TCR sequences made up an early release that covered several hundred HLA-typed donors. Rather than using new phenotypic data, the later analysis identified candidate immune exposures from TCR beta sequences and from how often those sequences occurred across donors. The aim of the study was to test whether cataloging public T cell receptors could identify signatures of past pathogen exposure. A separate validation cohort of some 130 different subjects was used in addition to the approximately 700-subject first cohort. Among 300 to 500 genotyped donors of the cohort, an average of roughly 230,000 unique TCR beta nucleotide sequences was sequenced per donor, of which 15% to 20% were non-productive. Every discovery cohort repertoire had been produced on one sequencing platform. To study patterns of TCR occurrence, a later analysis re-analyzed previously published TCR beta repertoires from around 700 donors and added high-resolution HLA genotyping. An earlier analysis of some 600 of the donors applied high-throughput TCR beta sequencing to assess whether each TCR beta V gene segment acted as functional or pseudogenic. In a later genetic analysis, genome-wide SNP genotypes for 398 of the 666 donors were used, and that subset was treated as a discovery cohort. Typing coverage varied by locus: roughly 620-640 donors for A, B, C, DRB1 and DQB1; more than 500 for DQA1; some 610 for DPA1; approximately 470 for DPB1. The genetic ancestry cluster associated with self-reported Caucasian donors included roughly four fifths of the 300 to 450 genotyped donors.

This clone appeared once. The antigen it binds to is not known. Per-nucleotide qualities are absent, and no much larger clonotype sits a single base away. In total, 600 or so healthy bone marrow donors made up the cohort. Cohort members were all nominally healthy when sampled, although unrecorded immune exposures were likely present. The donor was CMV seropositive and was included in the group of around 300 seropositive cohort members. A peripheral blood sample was provided by each donor, and peripheral blood mononuclear cells were used for TCR beta sequencing. Genomic DNA extraction from the blood cell samples was performed with the Qiagen DNeasy Blood Extraction Kit. The junction carries 14 bases between V and J, which are trimmed by 6 bases and 6 bases respectively. As encoded in the germline V gene, CDR1 is SNHLY while CDR2 is FYNNEI. Taken from cysteine to phenylalanine, the CDR3 has 13 residues. Of the read, only the CDR3 DNA is kept; its 39 bases are in frame from base 1.

Paper-wide results and their limitations: Broadly in line with IMGT annotations, most TCR beta V segments showed up in productive rearrangements about 87% or about 30% of the time in an earlier analysis of 587 of the donors. The cohort was sequenced for TCR beta chains only, and without alpha or paired-chain data the features that could be detected were limited. The authors suggested that the approach could potentially be generalized to other disease states and immunological phenotypes. Cytomegalovirus status was reported to be diagnosed by the classifier with high specificity and sensitivity in both the original and validation cohorts. Because the 87-base-pair reads could not distinguish some IMGT-functional V segments, including TRBV6-2 and TRBV6-3, those segments were excluded. In vitro tests confirmed that a few of the cytomegalovirus-associated TCR beta chains recognize cytomegalovirus antigens. Presence/absence analyses assumed roughly uniform sequencing depth across donors, an assumption that may not hold. In the study, about 150 TCR beta chains were listed as associated with cytomegalovirus. Specific HLA alleles were associated with some 15,000 TCR beta sequences at a false discovery rate of 0.05 in a later analysis. Approximately 16 rarely observed V segments, including chromosome 9 orphons, were excluded from the earlier analysis of several hundred of the donors because counts were too low. A later analysis found that most CMV-associated TCR beta chains appeared HLA-restricted, with HLA associations seemingly driven largely by CMV exposure. Assigning TCR associations to individual alleles was difficult when HLA alleles, especially DR and DQ, strongly co-occurred. A later analysis found that TCR association rates varied across HLA loci, with DRB1 alleles showing the most associated TCRs and HLA-C alleles the fewest. A further reported finding was that TCR beta sequences accurately predicted the HLA-A and HLA-B alleles for most subjects in the first cohort. CMV serostatus was the only immune exposure information available for the cohort. A cluster of highly shared sequence variants was judged likely to be a technical artifact of the sequencing pipeline. Linkage disequilibrium might explain the correlated functional status among segregating V segments, but an unknown experimental factor could not be excluded. A later analysis found that HLA-associated TCR beta chains were more clonally expanded and had lower generation probabilities than equally common non-associated chains. Most TCR sequences were observed very rarely across donors, whereas some public TCRs were present in many individuals. In a later analysis, several top co-occurrence clusters were reported to appear linked to parvovirus B19, influenza, CMV and Epstein-Barr virus. In a later genetic analysis, a missense DCLRE1C variant was associated with V-gene and J-gene trimming of TCR beta chains, and the association was replicated in an independent cohort. Because HLA typing was missing for some donors at each locus, association tests included only the typed subset. Compared with the approximately 600-donor mean, donors in an Asian-associated ancestry cluster had fewer N-insertions in productive TCRs, according to a later genetic analysis.

Libraries came from the immunoSEQ multiplex PCR assay. A mixture of 60 forward primers for TCR Vbeta segments and 13 reverse primers for TCR Jbeta segments was used in the multiplex PCR. Amplification of the CDR3 region of rearranged TCR beta genes was performed with a multiplex PCR assay on genomic DNA. On the Illumina HiSeq System, the amplified TCR beta libraries were sequenced as 87-base-pair reads. The authors' pipeline ran thus. In a later analysis, some 80 million unique TCR beta chains were counted across the 666 repertoires, and roughly 11 million of these chains were shared by at least two donors. Raw reads were error-corrected and collapsed into unique sequences by a nearest-neighbor algorithm in which closely related sequences were merged to remove PCR and sequencing errors. Alignment of CDR3 sequences to IMGT reference sequences was used to assign V, D and J gene segments. For a sequence to be retained, at least a six-nucleotide match to both a V gene segment and a J gene segment was required. A rearrangement was called productive if the CDR3 had no stop codons and remained in frame with V and J, and every other rearrangement was called non-productive. CDR3 was defined by IMGT convention, running from the second conserved V-encoded cysteine to the conserved J-encoded phenylalanine. The earlier analysis of a few hundred of the donors excluded any sequence lacking an unambiguous match to a single V gene segment. In an earlier analysis of 450 to 750 of the donors, a V segment was called functional when productive rearrangements were above 56.7%, and segregating when the standard deviation between donors exceeded 5%. A statistical classification framework was built to diagnose cytomegalovirus status from the catalog of TCR beta chain sequences. A later analysis assigned V and J genes by comparing TCR nucleotide sequences with IMGT/GENE-DB human TR gene sequences. Using the TCRdist pipeline, a later analysis assigned CDR3 sequences along with most-parsimonious VDJ recombination scenarios. A later analysis defined each TCR beta chain by its CDR3 amino acid sequence plus V-gene family, and excluded reads lacking a unique V-gene family. A later analysis removed 600 or so highly shared, low-generation-probability nucleotide sequences to deal with suspected cross-contamination and a sequencing artifact. In a later analysis, a clonal expansion index was calculated for each public chain from normalized within-repertoire ranks of inferred template counts. In a later analysis, generation probabilities were computed using a VDJ recombination model fitted to out-of-frame rearrangements, and the results were checked against IGoR. A later analysis scored TCR-TCR, TCR-HLA and TCR-CMV co-occurrence with hypergeometric tests, applying a repertoire-size bias correction to TCR pairs. To estimate false discovery rates, a later analysis permuted the HLA or CMV assignments 20 times. In a later analysis, co-occurring TCRs were grouped using DBSCAN, and TCRdist sequence similarity was added for clustering within HLA-allele-positive subsets. Repertoires with fewer than 30,000 or more than 120,000 public chains were left out of co-occurrence clustering, as were several repertoires with anomalous nucleotide sharing. Entries here come from immuneACCESS through TCRdb and include only in-frame sequences with V and J called. Some clones fail to appear in such tables; in the studies checked, an unresolved V gene covers under half of the shortfall, and the cause of the remainder is unknown. V, J and clone size were drawn from that table, and D and trimming were deduced from the DNA. Across this sample there are some 150,000 clones, with about 80% seen only once. Roughly 4% of the sample is held by the ten biggest clonotypes.

The material sequenced was PBMCs. The clonotype originates from a man in his forties in good health and CMV-seropositive. The sequence links TRBV2 to TRBJ1-2; the D gene is unclear. The CDR3 is CASRFGLVNGYTF. At the DNA level, the sequence is TGTGCCAGCAGGTTCGGACTAGTAAATGGCTACACCTTC.